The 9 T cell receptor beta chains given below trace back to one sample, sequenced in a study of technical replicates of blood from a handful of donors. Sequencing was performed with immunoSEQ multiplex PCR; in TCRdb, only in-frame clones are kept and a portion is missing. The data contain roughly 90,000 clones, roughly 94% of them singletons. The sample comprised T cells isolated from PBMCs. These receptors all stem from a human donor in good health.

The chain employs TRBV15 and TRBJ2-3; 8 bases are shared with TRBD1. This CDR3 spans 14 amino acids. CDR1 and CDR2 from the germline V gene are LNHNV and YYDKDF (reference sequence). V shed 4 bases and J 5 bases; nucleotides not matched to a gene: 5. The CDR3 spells CATSKSGGVDTQYF. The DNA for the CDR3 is TGTGCCACCAGCAAATCAGGGGGCGTAGATACGCAGTATTTT. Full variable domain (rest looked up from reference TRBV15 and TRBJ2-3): DAMVIQNPRYQVTQFGKPVTLSCSQTLNHNVMYWYQQKSSQAPKLLFHYYDKDFNNEADTPDNFQSRRPNTSFCFLDIRSPGLGDTAMYLCATSKSGGVDTQYFGPGTRLTVL.

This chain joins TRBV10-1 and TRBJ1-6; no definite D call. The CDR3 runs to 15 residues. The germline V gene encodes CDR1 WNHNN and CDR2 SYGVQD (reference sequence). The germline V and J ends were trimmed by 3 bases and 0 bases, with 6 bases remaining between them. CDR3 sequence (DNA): TGCGCCAGCAGTGATGGGAGCTCCTATAATTCACCCCTCCACTTT. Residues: CASSDGSSYNSPLHF.

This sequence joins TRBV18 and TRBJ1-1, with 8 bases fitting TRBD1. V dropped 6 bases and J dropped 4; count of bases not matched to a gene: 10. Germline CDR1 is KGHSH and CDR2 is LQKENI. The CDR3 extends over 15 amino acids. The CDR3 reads CASSPITGGVTEAFF. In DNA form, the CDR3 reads TGTGCCAGCTCGCCAATCACAGGGGGTGTCACTGAAGCTTTCTTT.

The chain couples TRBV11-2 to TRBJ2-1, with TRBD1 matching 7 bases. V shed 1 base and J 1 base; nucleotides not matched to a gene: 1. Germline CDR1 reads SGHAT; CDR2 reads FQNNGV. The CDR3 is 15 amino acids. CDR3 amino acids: CASSLVQGSYNEQFF. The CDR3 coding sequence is TGTGCCAGCAGCTTAGTACAGGGGTCCTACAATGAGCAGTTCTTC.

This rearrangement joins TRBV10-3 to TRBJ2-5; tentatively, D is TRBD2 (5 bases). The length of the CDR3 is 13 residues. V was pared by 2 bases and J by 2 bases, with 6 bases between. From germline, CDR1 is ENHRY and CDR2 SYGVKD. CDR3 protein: CAISEERQETQYF. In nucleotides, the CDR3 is TGTGCCATCAGTGAGGAGCGGCAAGAGACCCAGTACTTC.

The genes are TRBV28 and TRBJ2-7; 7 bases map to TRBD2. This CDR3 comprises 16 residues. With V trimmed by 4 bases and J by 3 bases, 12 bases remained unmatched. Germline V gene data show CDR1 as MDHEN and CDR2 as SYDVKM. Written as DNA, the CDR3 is TGTGCCAGCAGTTCCGGGGACCGGGACTACAACTACGAGCAGTACTTC. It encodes CASSSGDRDYNYEQYF.

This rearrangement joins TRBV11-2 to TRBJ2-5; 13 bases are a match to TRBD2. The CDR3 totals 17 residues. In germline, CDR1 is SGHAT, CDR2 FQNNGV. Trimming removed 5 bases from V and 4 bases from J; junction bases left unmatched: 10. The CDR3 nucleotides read TGTGCCAGCAGCAAAATTCCGGGACTAGCGGGACGAGAGACCCAGTACTTC. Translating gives CASSKIPGLAGRETQYF.

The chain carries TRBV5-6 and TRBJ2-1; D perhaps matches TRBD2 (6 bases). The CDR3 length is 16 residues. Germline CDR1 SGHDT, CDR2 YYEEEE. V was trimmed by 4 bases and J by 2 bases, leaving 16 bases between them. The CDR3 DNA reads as TGTGCCAGCAGCCGAAAGGCGGGGTCCCCCTACAATGAGCAGTTCTTC. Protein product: CASSRKAGSPYNEQFF. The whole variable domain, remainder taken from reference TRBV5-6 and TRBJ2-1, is DAGVTQSPTHLIKTRGQQVTLRCSPKSGHDTVSWYQQALGQGPQFIFQYYEEEERQRGNFPDRFSGHQFPNYSSELNVNALLLGDSALYLCASSRKAGSPYNEQFFGPGTRLTVL.

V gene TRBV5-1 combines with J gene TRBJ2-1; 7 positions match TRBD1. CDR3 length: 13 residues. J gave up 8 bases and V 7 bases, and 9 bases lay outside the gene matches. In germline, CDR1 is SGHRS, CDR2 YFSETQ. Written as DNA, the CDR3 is TGCGCCAGCGCCTCGACAGGGACCCATGAGCAGTTCTTC. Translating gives CASASTGTHEQFF.